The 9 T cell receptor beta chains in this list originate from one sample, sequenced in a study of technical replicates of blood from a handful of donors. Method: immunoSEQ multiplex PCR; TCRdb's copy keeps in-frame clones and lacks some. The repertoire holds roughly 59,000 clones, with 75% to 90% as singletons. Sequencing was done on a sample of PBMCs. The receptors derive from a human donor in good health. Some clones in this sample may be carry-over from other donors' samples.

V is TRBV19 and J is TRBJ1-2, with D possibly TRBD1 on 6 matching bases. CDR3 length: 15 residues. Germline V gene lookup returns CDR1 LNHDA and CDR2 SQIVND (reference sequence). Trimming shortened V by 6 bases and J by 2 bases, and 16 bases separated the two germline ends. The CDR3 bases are TGTGCCAGTAGAGGGAACGACAGGCTCAACTATGGCTACACCTTC. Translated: CASRGNDRLNYGYTF.

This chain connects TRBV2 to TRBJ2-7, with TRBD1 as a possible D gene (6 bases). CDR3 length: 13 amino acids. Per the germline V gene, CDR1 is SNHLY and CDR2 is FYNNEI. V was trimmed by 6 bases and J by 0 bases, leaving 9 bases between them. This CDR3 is CASRQGSSYEQYF. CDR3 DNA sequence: TGTGCCAGCAGACAGGGAAGCTCCTACGAGCAGTACTTC.

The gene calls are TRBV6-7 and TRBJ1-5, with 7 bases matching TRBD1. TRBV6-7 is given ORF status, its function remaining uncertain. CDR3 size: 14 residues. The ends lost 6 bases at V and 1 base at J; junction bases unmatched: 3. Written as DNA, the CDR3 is TGTGCCAGCAGGCACAGGGGAAGCAATCAGCCCCAGCATTTT. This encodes CASRHRGSNQPQHF.

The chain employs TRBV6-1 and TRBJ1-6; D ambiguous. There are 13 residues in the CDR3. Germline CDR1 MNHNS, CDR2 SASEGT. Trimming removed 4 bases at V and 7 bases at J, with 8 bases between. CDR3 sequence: CASSVNQNSPLHF. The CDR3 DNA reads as TGTGCCAGCAGTGTGAATCAGAATTCACCCCTCCACTTT.

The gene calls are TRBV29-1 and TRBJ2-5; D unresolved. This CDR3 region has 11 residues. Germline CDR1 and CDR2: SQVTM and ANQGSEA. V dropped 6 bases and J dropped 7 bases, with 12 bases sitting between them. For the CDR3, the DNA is TGCAGCGTGAACAGATTAGGGACCCAGTACTTC. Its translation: CSVNRLGTQYF.

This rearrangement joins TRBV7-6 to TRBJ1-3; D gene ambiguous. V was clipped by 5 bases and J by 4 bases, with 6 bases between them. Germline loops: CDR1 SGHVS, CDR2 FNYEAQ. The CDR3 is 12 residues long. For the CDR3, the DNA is TGTGCCAGCAGCGCGCAAGGAAACACCATATATTTT. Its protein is CASSAQGNTIYF.

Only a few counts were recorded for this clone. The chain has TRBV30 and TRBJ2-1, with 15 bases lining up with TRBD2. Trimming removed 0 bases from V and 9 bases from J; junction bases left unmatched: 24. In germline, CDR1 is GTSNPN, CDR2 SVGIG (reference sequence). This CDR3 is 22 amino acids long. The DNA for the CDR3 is TGTGCCTGGAGTGTAAGCCGCGGTCGAACGAGGACTAGCGGGAGGGCCGAGGGTGAGCAGTTCTTC. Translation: CAWSVSRGRTRTSGRAEGEQFF.

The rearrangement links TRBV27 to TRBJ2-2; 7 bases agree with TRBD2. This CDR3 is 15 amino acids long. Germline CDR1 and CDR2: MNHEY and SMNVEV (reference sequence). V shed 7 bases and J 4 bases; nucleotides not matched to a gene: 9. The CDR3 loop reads CASTLKASGTGELFF. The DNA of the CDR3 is TGTGCCAGCACCCTAAAGGCTAGCGGCACCGGGGAGCTGTTTTTT.

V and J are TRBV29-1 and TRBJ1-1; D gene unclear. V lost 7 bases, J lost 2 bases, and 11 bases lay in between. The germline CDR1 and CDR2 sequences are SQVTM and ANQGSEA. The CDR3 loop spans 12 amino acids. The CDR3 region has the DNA TGCAGCGCCGACAAACTCAACACTGAAGCTTTCTTT. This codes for CSADKLNTEAFF.